This TCR beta chain was retrieved from a study of T-cell memory formation after mild COVID-19. Study conclusions and caveats: Clones which contracted sat mainly in CM and EM if CD4+, and in EMRA if CD8+. Specificity for SARS-CoV-2 was not confirmed among the second-wave clones peaking on day 37. Clones shrinking between day 15 and 85 showed a balanced CD4/CD8 split, and those that grew later tilted toward CD4+.

Trimming cost V 4 bases and J 0 bases, with 6 bases left between them. Germline V lookup: CDR1 SQVTM, CDR2 ANQGSEA. The CDR3 loop spans 12 amino acids. This clonotype was seen ten or more times. Its antigen remains unidentified. TCRdb redid the calling of the 5' RACE reads with MiXCR, one entry per CDR3 protein. The profile shows about 88,000 distinct CDR3 sequences, about 23% of them singletons. The clonotype was recovered from a man aged 18 to 30 who had mild COVID-19 (a few samples of this study predate the infection). Cell type and time point are not known. Sequencing used PBMCs or a T cell subset sorted from them (not recorded which). The chain links TRBV29-1 to TRBJ1-1; D gene uncertain. The CDR3 DNA is TGCAGCGTTGGCTACATGAACACTGAAGCTTTCTTT. Amino acids: CSVGYMNTEAFF.